This T cell receptor (beta chain) was documented in a study of CD8 T cells in Susac syndrome. Study findings and constraints: The study recognized that the number of individuals in its TCR sequencing and HLA analysis was relatively small.

Roughly 0.45 to 1 ug RNA was reverse transcribed with random hexamers. Across 54 Vbeta and 13 Jbeta, immunoSEQ multiplex PCR amplified TCR beta CDR3. TCRdb fed the immunoSEQ multiplex PCR reads into MiXCR, producing one record per CDR3 protein. The sample has 55,000 to 70,000 distinct CDR3 sequences; around 95% are singletons. Trimming stripped 0 bases from V and 5 bases from J, with 8 bases between. This CDR3 comprises 14 residues. CDR1 is LGHNA, CDR2 YSLEER, per germline. In regard to this clonotype: Its antigen is currently unknown.

The T cells that were sequenced for TCR beta were CD8+ and CD4+ cells from blood. The CD8+ and CD4+ T cells were isolated magnetically using a negative isolation approach, whereas the TEMRA cells were enriched by FACS. The V call is TRBV4-3, the J call TRBJ2-1; TRBD1 might be the D (5 bases). This sequence originates from a human donor in good health. The sequenced sample was CD8+ T cells from PBMCs. Here the CDR3 DNA reads TGCGCCAGCAGCCAAGACAACAGGAACAATGAGCAGTTCTTC. Amino acids: CASSQDNRNNEQFF.